The 3 T cell receptor beta chains presented below share a single source sample, sequenced in a study of OX40 agonist ivuxolimab in advanced cancers. Library method: the immunoSEQ multiplex PCR assay. Entries here come from immuneACCESS through TCRdb and include only in-frame sequences with V and J called. Some clones fail to appear in such tables; in the studies checked, an unresolved V gene covers under half of the shortfall, and the cause of the remainder is unknown. In all, the sample holds fewer than 65,000 clones, and 75% to 85% of those were seen once. Jointly, the top ten make up about a tenth of the sample. The starting material was CD4+ or CD8+ T cells sorted from blood, obtained in a trial of the OX40 agonist ivuxolimab. Receptors originate from an adult with an advanced solid tumor such as melanoma, head and neck, liver or kidney cancer.

The chain recombines TRBV4-3 with TRBJ2-7; 12 bases agree with TRBD2. Germline-derived CDR1 and CDR2 are LGHNA and YSLEER. Losses at the gene ends were 1 base for V and 3 bases for J; bases not matched to a gene: 1. This CDR3 contains 15 residues. The CDR3 here is CASSQGTSGVYEQYF. The DNA for the CDR3 is TGCGCCAGCAGCCAAGGGACTAGCGGGGTCTACGAGCAGTACTTC.

The CDR3 DNA is TGTGCCAGCAGCTTGGGAACAGGGTCCTACAATGAGCAGTTCTTC. Translated, it gives CASSLGTGSYNEQFF. J is TRBJ2-1 and V is TRBV7-8, with a tentative D call TRBD1 (6 bases). Germline V CDR1 and CDR2: SGHVS, FQNEAQ. The CDR3 loop spans 15 amino acids. With 3 bases removed from V and 1 base from J, the gap between germline ends came to 10 bases.

This clone was found a few times. The rearrangement links TRBV5-4 to TRBJ2-5, with D unresolved. This CDR3 is 14 amino acids long. The germline gives CDR1 SGHNT, CDR2 YYREEE (reference sequence). The ends were cut back, 3 bases at V and 5 bases at J, with 14 bases in the middle. CDR3 sequence: CASSYRAPTETQYF. Here the CDR3 DNA reads TGTGCCAGCAGCTACCGGGCCCCCACGGAGACCCAGTACTTC.